A single sample is the source of the 3 T cell receptor beta chains below, sequenced in a study of cytomegalovirus exposure and HLA in healthy donors. PCR primers comprised 60 Vbeta and 13 Jbeta primers. The table came from immunoSEQ multiplex PCR; TCRdb's copy has only in-frame clones and leaves some out. The data contain roughly 200,000 clones, more than 85% of them singletons. Sequenced sample: PBMCs. The receptors were sampled from a young woman in good health and CMV-seronegative.

The chain links TRBV5-1 to TRBJ2-1; 10 bases are a match to TRBD2. There are 15 residues in the CDR3. Germline values: CDR1 SGHRS, CDR2 YFSETQ. The ends lost 1 base at V and 2 bases at J; junction bases unmatched: 0. The CDR3 spells CASSLLAGAYNEQFF. The CDR3 coding sequence is TGCGCCAGCAGCTTGCTAGCGGGAGCCTACAATGAGCAGTTCTTC.

This rearrangement joins TRBV29-1 to TRBJ2-1, with 9 bases identical to TRBD2. Germline V lookup: CDR1 SQVTM, CDR2 ANQGSEA. The CDR3 length is 13 residues. The V segment lost 4 bases and the J segment 6 bases; nucleotides outside the gene matches: 4. In nucleotides, the CDR3 is TGCAGCGTTGGGACTAGCGTCGGCAATGAGCAGTTCTTC. This gives the protein CSVGTSVGNEQFF.

V gene TRBV25-1 combines with J gene TRBJ2-6, with a possible D match to TRBD1 (5 bases). Germline V lookup: CDR1 MGHDK, CDR2 SYGVNS. CDR3 size: 17 residues. V was clipped by 4 bases and J by 9 bases, with 22 bases between them. In DNA, the CDR3 is TGTGCCAGCAGTGGCTACCGAAGGGGCCTTGGTGTCAACGTCCTGACTTTC. Amino acids: CASSGYRRGLGVNVLTF.